These 2 T cell receptor beta chains share one sample of origin, sequenced in a study of PD-L1 blockade in urothelial cancer. Using immunoSEQ multiplex PCR, the repertoire was profiled, and TCRdb retains in-frame clones only, with some absent. The sample records roughly 60,000 clones, around 80% being singletons. Sequencing was performed on PBMCs, taken around atezolizumab (anti-PD-L1) treatment. The source is a man aged 65 to 85 with urothelial cancer.

This sequence joins TRBV7-2 and TRBJ1-2; no clear D. Trimming left V 3 bases short and J 8 bases short, with 13 bases between. The germline V gene encodes CDR1 SGHTA and CDR2 FQGNSA. The CDR3 runs to 13 residues. Here the CDR3 reads CASSFAESSGYTF. The CDR3 DNA reads TGTGCCAGCAGCTTCGCGGAGAGCAGCGGCTACACCTTC.

The chain links TRBV19 to TRBJ2-1; 7 positions match TRBD2. V dropped 10 bases and J dropped 3; count of bases not matched to a gene: 6. CDR1 is LNHDA, CDR2 SQIVND, per germline (reference sequence). This CDR3 is built from 13 residues. CDR3 in amino acids: CATKSGVYNEQFF. CDR3 nucleotides: TGTGCCACCAAGAGCGGGGTCTACAATGAGCAGTTCTTC.